This T cell receptor (beta chain) was obtained from a study of blood T cells in healthy people across ages. General study results and limits: Donor CMV status was unknown, possibly confounding expanded clonotype changes. Investigators viewed diversity estimates from one million T cells as underestimates, the study reported.

It was with a sample-barcoded 5' primer and a J-beta primer mix that a second PCR of roughly 6 to 12 cycles was run. TCRdb re-analysed the 5' RACE reads in MiXCR, keeping a single row per CDR3 protein. Counted here are roughly 1 million distinct CDR3 sequences, around 25% occurring once; the ten biggest clones make up approximately 0.79%. This clonotype turned up a few times. As yet, its antigen is unknown. The same sample was also studied in work on T cells of mothers and their children. From that second work: Normalized overlap was always slightly, never significantly, higher in related than unrelated mother-child pairs.

The sequencing input was blood. This TCR derives from a girl aged 2 to 10 in good health.

CDR3 loop: CASSPVVGRSKTQYF. For the CDR3, the DNA is TGCGCCAGCAGCCCGGTTGTCGGGAGGTCAAAGACCCAGTACTTC. The V and J genes are TRBV4-1 and TRBJ2-1, with 7 bases identical to TRBD2. The end of the DNA is better explained by TRBJ2-5, so the J call may be wrong. The CDR3 has 15 amino acids. In germline, CDR1 is MGHRA, CDR2 YSYEKL.